The text below deals with one T cell receptor beta chain. This specimen comes from a study of blood T cell repertoires in COVID-19. Study-level background: Samples of COVID-19 (acute and convalescent) were obtained from the United States, Italy and Spain. From T cells, B-cell-depleted T cells, or PBMCs came the material, which was cDNA or gDNA.

The assay was immunoSEQ multiplex PCR, and TCRdb's table has in-frame clones only and misses some. Seen here are 65,000 to 80,000 clones, roughly 78% observed once, and the top ten hold 20% to 25%. V was pared by 3 bases and J by 13 bases, with 9 bases between. The CDR3 loop spans 11 amino acids. Material: peripheral blood. The receptor was isolated from a human donor in a cohort sampled during active COVID-19. The J gene is TRBJ1-4, the V gene TRBV12-3 or TRBV12-4; D call uncertain. The DNA for the CDR3 is TGTGCCAGCAGTTTGGCACAATCACTGTTTTTT. Its translation is CASSLAQSLFF.